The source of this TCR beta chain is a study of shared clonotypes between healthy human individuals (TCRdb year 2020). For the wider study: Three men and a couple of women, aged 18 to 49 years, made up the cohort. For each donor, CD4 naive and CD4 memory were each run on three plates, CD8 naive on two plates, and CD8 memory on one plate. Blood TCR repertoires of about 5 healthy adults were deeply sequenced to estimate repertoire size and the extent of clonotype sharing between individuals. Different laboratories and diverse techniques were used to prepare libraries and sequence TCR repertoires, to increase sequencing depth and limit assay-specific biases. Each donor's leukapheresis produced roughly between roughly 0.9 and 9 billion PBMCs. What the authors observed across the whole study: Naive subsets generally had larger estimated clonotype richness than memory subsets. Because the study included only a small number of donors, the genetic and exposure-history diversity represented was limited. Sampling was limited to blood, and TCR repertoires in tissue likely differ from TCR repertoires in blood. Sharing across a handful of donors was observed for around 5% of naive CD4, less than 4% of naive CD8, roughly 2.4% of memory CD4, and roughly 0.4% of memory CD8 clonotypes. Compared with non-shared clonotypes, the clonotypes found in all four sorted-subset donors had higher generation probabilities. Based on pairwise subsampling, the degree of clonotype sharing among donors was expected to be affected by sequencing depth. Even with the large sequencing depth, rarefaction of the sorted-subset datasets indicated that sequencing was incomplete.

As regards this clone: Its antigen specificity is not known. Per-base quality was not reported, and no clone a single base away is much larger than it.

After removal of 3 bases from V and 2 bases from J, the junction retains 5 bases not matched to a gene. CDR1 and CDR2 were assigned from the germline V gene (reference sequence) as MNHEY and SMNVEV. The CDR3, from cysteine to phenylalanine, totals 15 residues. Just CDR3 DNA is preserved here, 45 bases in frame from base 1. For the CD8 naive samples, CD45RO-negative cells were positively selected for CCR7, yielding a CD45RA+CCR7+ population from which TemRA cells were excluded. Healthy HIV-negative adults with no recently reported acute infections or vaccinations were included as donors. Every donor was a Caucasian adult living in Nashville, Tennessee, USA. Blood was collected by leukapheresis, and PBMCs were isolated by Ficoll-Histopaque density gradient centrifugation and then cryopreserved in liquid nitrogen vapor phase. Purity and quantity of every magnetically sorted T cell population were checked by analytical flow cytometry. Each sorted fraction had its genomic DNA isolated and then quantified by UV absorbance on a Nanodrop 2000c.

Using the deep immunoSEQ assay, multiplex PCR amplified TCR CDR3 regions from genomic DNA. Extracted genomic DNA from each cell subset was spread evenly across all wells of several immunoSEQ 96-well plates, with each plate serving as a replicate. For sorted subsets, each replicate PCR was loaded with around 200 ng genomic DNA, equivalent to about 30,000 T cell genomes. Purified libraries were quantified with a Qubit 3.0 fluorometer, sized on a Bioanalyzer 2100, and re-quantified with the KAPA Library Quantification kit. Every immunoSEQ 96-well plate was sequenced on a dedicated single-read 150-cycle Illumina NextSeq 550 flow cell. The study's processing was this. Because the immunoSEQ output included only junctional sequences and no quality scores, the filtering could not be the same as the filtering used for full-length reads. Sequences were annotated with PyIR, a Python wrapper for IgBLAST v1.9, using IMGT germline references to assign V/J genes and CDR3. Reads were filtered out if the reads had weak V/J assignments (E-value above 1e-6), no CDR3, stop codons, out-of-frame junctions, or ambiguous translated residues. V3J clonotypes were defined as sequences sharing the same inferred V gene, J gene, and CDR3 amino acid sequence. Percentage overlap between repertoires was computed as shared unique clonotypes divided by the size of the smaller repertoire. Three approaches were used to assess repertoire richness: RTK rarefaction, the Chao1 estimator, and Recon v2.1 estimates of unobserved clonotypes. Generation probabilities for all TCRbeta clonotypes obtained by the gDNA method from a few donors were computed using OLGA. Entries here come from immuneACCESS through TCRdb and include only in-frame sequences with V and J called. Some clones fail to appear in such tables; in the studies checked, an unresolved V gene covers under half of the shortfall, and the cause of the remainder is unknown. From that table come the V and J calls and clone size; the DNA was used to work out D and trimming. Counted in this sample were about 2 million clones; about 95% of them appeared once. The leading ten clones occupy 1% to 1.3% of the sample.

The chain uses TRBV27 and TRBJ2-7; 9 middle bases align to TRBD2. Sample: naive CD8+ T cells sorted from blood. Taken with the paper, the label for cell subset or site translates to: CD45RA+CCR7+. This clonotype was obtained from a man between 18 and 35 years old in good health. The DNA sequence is TGTGCCAGCAGTTTTTCGACTAGCGGAGCCTACGAGCAGTACTTC. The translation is CASSFSTSGAYEQYF.